The present entry profiles one T cell receptor (beta chain) with its context. The data were obtained in a study of blood T cell repertoires in COVID-19. For the study at large: From the United States, Italy and Spain came samples of acute and convalescent COVID-19. PBMCs, B-cell-depleted T cells, or T cells were the source of the cDNA or gDNA that made up the material.

The germline V gene encodes CDR1 LGHDT and CDR2 YNNKEL (reference sequence). V was clipped by 1 base and J by 12 bases; unmatched bases: 9. The CDR3 runs 15 residues. As handled by the study authors: Using reference gene primer amplification, nucleated cell counts were estimated. The table came from immunoSEQ multiplex PCR; TCRdb's copy has only in-frame clones and leaves some out. That table gives V, J and clone size, and the DNA gave D and trimming. The sample gives about 93,000 clones, about nine tenths of which show up once; roughly 5.1% is in the top ten. Sequencing was carried out using peripheral blood. V and J are TRBV3-1 (or the pseudogene TRBV3-2) and TRBJ2-7; TRBD2 aligns across 13 bases. The receptor comes from a man aged 55 to 70 with COVID-19, enrolled during active disease. The CDR3 region is CASSQGKLAGGRRYF. The CDR3 region has the DNA TGTGCCAGCAGCCAAGGGAAACTAGCGGGAGGGCGACGGTACTTC.